This T cell receptor (beta chain) stems from a study of T cell repertoires in cytomegalovirus infection. TCRdb ran MiXCR on the reads and lists one entry per CDR3 protein. The data show about 300,000 distinct CDR3 sequences, over 20% seen once. Trimming cost V 5 bases and J 0 bases; bases outside gene matches: 12. CDR3 size: 18 residues. The V gene's germline CDR1 is SGHTA and CDR2 FQGNSA. V is TRBV7-2 and J is TRBJ2-3; TRBD2 agrees at 9 bases. The source material was PBMCs. This TCR derives from a human donor in good health (CMV status not recorded). Some clones in this sample may be carry-over from other donors' samples. The CDR3 region is CASSRSSGSGASTDTQYF. As DNA, the CDR3 is TGTGCCAGCAGCCGAAGTAGCGGGAGCGGAGCTAGCACAGATACGCAGTATTTT.